These 18 T cell receptor beta chains share one sample of origin, sequenced in a study of CD8 T cells in Susac syndrome. RNA was extracted with the RNeasy kit, and a quantity of about 0.45 to 1 ug was reverse transcribed using random hexamers. TCRdb redid the calling of the immunoSEQ multiplex PCR reads with MiXCR, one entry per CDR3 protein. In the table there are approximately 150,000 distinct CDR3 sequences, over 75% of which are singletons. The sequenced sample consisted of CD8+ T cells from PBMCs. The origin of the receptors is a human donor with multiple sclerosis.

The chain uses TRBV28 and TRBJ2-2, with no clear D. Germline V lookup: CDR1 MDHEN, CDR2 SYDVKM. The CDR3 sequence is 15 residues long. Trimming pared 2 bases from V and 0 bases from J, leaving 7 bases between. The CDR3 DNA reads TGTGCCAGCAGTTTAATGACTTCGAACACCGGGGAGCTGTTTTTT. Residues: CASSLMTSNTGELFF.

This clonotype was seen only once. The chain combines TRBV30 with TRBJ1-1; 7 bases align to TRBD1. V lost 0 bases and J lost 0; bases outside the gene matches: 4. The germline V gene has CDR1 GTSNPN and CDR2 SVGIG (reference sequence). This CDR3 is 15 amino acids long. The CDR3, as DNA: TGTGCCTGGAGTGTGGGACAGCTATTGAACACTGAAGCTTTCTTT. Translating gives CAWSVGQLLNTEAFF.

The CDR3 reads CASSLDEGASTEAFF. Written as DNA, the CDR3 is TGTGCCAGCAGCTTAGACGAGGGGGCGAGCACTGAAGCTTTCTTT. The chain employs TRBV7-2 and TRBJ1-1; 7 nucleotides align to TRBD1. Germline CDR1 is SGHTA and CDR2 is FQGNSA. The junction had 6 bases not matched to a gene; V was cut back by 1 base and J by 4 bases. CDR3 length: 15 amino acids.

The chain has TRBV27 and TRBJ1-4; D not resolved. The CDR3 length is 12 residues. Germline V gene lookup returns CDR1 MNHEY and CDR2 SMNVEV (reference sequence). V lost 1 base and J 7 bases, leaving 4 bases between the germline ends. The CDR3 sequence is CASSLLGEKLFF. CDR3 nucleotides: TGTGCCAGCAGTTTATTGGGTGAAAAACTGTTTTTT.

This chain links TRBV11-2 with TRBJ2-1, with 7 bases lining up with TRBD1. The germline V gene has CDR1 SGHAT and CDR2 FQNNGV. The CDR3 spans 15 residues. J was trimmed by 5 bases and V by 1 base; bases with no gene match: 5. The CDR3 nucleotides are TGTGCCAGCAGCTTAGGGGCAGGGGGTAACAATGAGCAGTTCTTC. It translates to CASSLGAGGNNEQFF. The variable domain in full, completed from reference TRBV11-2 and TRBJ2-1, reads EAGVAQSPRYKIIEKRQSVAFWCNPISGHATLYWYQQILGQGPKLLIQFQNNGVVDDSQLPKDRFSAERLKGVDSTLKIQPAKLEDSAVYLCASSLGAGGNNEQFFGPGTRLTVL.

Concerning this clonotype: This CDR3 fails to terminate in the conserved phenylalanine or tryptophan, so it likely reflects a read error. The rearrangement joins TRBV6-2 or TRBV6-3 to TRBJ1-2; 12 nucleotides agree with TRBD1. Germline CDR1 and CDR2: MNHEY and SVGEGT. The CDR3 spans 16 residues. V trimming: 4 bases; J trimming: 6 bases; junction bases outside the gene matches: 9. CDR3 residues: CASSSGTGGDGNGYTL. DNA of the CDR3: TGTGCCAGCAGTTCCGGGACAGGGGGCGATGGGAATGGCTACACCCTC.

This chain uses TRBV2 with TRBJ2-5; weak D call: TRBD1 (5 bases). Per the germline V gene, CDR1 is SNHLY and CDR2 is FYNNEI. This CDR3 has 12 residues. V dropped 7 bases and J dropped 3 bases, with 9 bases sitting between them. CDR3 in amino acids: CASNGREETQYF. Here the CDR3 DNA reads TGTGCCAGCAACGGCAGGGAAGAGACCCAGTACTTC.

In DNA, the CDR3 is TGTGCCAGCAGCTCCCCGGAGGGCCTAGACTACGAGCAGTACGTC. This gives the protein CASSSPEGLDYEQYV. The rearrangement joins TRBV11-2 to TRBJ2-7, with a weak D call TRBD2 (6 bases). CDR1 and CDR2 (germline): SGHAT, FQNNGV. The germline V and J ends were trimmed by 4 bases and 3 bases, with 16 bases remaining between them. This CDR3 region has 15 residues.

The chain carries TRBV4-1 and TRBJ1-1, with 7 bases identical to TRBD1. The V gene's germline CDR1 is MGHRA and CDR2 YSYEKL. V lost 0 bases to trimming and J lost 2 bases; unmatched junction nucleotides: 6. The CDR3 length is 16 residues. The CDR3: CASSQEPWDSNTEAFF. CDR3 in DNA: TGCGCCAGCAGCCAAGAACCCTGGGACAGTAACACTGAAGCTTTCTTT.

DNA for the CDR3: TGTGCCAGCAGCTTAGGTGACGGCACTGAAGCTTTCTTT. Its translation is CASSLGDGTEAFF. This chain joins TRBV7-6 and TRBJ1-1; D unclear. Trimming took off 1 base at V and 4 bases at J, with 7 bases between the two ends. The CDR3 consists of 13 residues. Germline V gives CDR1 SGHVS, CDR2 FNYEAQ.

This clonotype showed up just once. This rearrangement joins TRBV3-1 to TRBJ1-6, with D hard to call. This CDR3 spans 14 amino acids. Germline values: CDR1 LGHDT, CDR2 YNNKEL (reference sequence). Trimming cost V 4 bases and J 7 bases, with 11 bases left between them. The CDR3 nucleotides read TGTGCCAGCAGCCCCTCCGGACCCAATTCACCCCTCCACTTT. Amino acids: CASSPSGPNSPLHF.

The gene calls are TRBV12-3 or TRBV12-4 and TRBJ2-3; 8 nucleotides line up with TRBD1. The CDR3 spans 14 residues. The trim removed 3 bases at V and 3 bases at J, leaving 2 bases unmatched. DNA of the CDR3: TGTGCCAGCAGTTTCTACAGGGGGACAGATACGCAGTATTTT. Translation gives CASSFYRGTDTQYF.

The rearrangement links TRBV24-1 to TRBJ2-3, with 7 bases that match TRBD1. V shed 1 base, J shed 3 bases, and the junction held 12 bases outside the gene matches. The CDR3 length is 18 residues. Germline lookup yields CDR1 KGHDR and CDR2 SFDVKD. The CDR3 spells CATSDFGETGPATDTQYF. The CDR3 DNA reads as TGTGCCACCAGTGATTTCGGGGAGACAGGGCCGGCTACAGATACGCAGTATTTT.

CDR3 region: CASSFGTGLPPNTEAFF. The DNA for the CDR3 is TGTGCCAGCAGTTTTGGGACGGGCTTACCCCCGAACACTGAAGCTTTCTTT. This chain uses TRBV28 with TRBJ1-1, with a tentative D call TRBD1 (5 bases). The V and J ends lost 3 bases and 1 base respectively, with 18 bases between them. Germline V lookup: CDR1 MDHEN, CDR2 SYDVKM. CDR3 length: 17 amino acids. The whole variable domain, remainder taken from reference TRBV28 and TRBJ1-1, is DVKVTQSSRYLVKRTGEKVFLECVQDMDHENMFWYRQDPGLGLRLIYFSYDVKMKEKGDIPEGYSVSREKKERFSLILESASTNQTSMYLCASSFGTGLPPNTEAFFGQGTRLTVV.

CDR3 nucleotide sequence: TGCGCCAGCAGCCAAAGTACAGCATCTGAAGCTTTCTTT. Protein sequence: CASSQSTASEAFF. The rearrangement uses TRBV4-3 and TRBJ1-1; no definite D call. CDR1 is LGHNA, CDR2 YSLEER, per germline. CDR3 length equals 13 residues. Trimming stripped 2 bases from V and 6 bases from J, with 10 bases between.

J is TRBJ2-3 and V is TRBV5-1, with 7 bases that match TRBD2. Losses at the gene ends were 4 bases for V and 3 bases for J; bases not matched to a gene: 11. The V gene's germline CDR1 is SGHRS and CDR2 YFSETQ. The CDR3 is made up of 16 amino acids. CDR3 DNA sequence: TGCGCCAGCAGCCCGCGGGGAGGGGCCCCGACAGATACGCAGTATTTT. It yields the protein CASSPRGGAPTDTQYF. Looking up the rest from reference TRBV5-1 and TRBJ2-3 gives the full variable domain: KAGVTQTPRYLIKTRGQQVTLSCSPISGHRSVSWYQQTPGQGLQFLFEYFSETQRNKGNFPGRFSGRQFSNSRSEMNVSTLELGDSALYLCASSPRGGAPTDTQYFGPGTRLTVL.

The V and J genes are TRBV27 and TRBJ1-5; D gene ambiguous. V was shortened by 5 bases and J by 9 bases, with 17 bases between the two germline ends. Germline V gene data show CDR1 as MNHEY and CDR2 as SMNVEV (reference sequence). The CDR3 covers 14 residues. This CDR3 is CASSMGSRVGPQHF. The CDR3 DNA is TGTGCCAGCAGTATGGGTTCCCGGGTGGGGCCCCAGCATTTT.

The J gene is TRBJ2-1, the V gene TRBV3-1, with 11 positions matching TRBD2. This CDR3 contains 16 residues. Per the germline V gene, CDR1 is LGHDT and CDR2 is YNNKEL (reference sequence). V dropped 5 bases and J dropped 1; count of bases not matched to a gene: 4. The CDR3 loop reads CASSDGLAGSYNEQFF. CDR3 nucleotide sequence: TGTGCCAGCAGCGACGGACTAGCGGGTTCCTACAATGAGCAGTTCTTC.